The 27 T cell receptor beta chains below come from one sample, sequenced in a study of PD-1 blockade in classical Hodgkin lymphoma. TCRdb's table, derived via immunoSEQ multiplex PCR, lists solely in-frame clones and lacks some. Of 25,000 to 35,000 clones in the sample, roughly 70% are singletons; the top ten hold around 3%. Autologous stem cell transplantation was followed by relapse in every patient, and brentuximab vedotin exposure varied. The sample was peripheral blood mononuclear cells (PBMCs), taken before the second cycle of nivolumab. Source of these receptors: a human donor with classical Hodgkin lymphoma.

V and J are TRBV5-1 and TRBJ2-3, with a tentative D call TRBD2 (6 bases). The CDR3 length is 16 residues. CDR1 SGHRS and CDR2 YFSETQ come from the germline V gene. Trimming shortened V by 0 bases and J by 5 bases, and 16 bases separated the two germline ends. The CDR3 DNA reads TGCGCCAGCAGCTTGGAGGGGACGGGGGTAGGAGATACGCAGTATTTT. It encodes CASSLEGTGVGDTQYF.

V usage is TRBV14 and J usage is TRBJ1-5, with D possibly being TRBD1 (6 bases). The CDR3 runs 16 residues. CDR1 is SGHDN and CDR2 is FVKESK in the germline V gene. V lost 4 bases and J 9 bases, leaving 22 bases between the germline ends. CDR3 sequence: CASSPTGTPIGPPQHF. The CDR3 coding sequence is TGTGCCAGCAGCCCAACAGGGACACCCATAGGGCCGCCCCAGCATTTT.

The genes are TRBV7-8 and TRBJ1-1; D is unresolved. With 1 base removed from V and 0 bases from J, the gap between germline ends came to 9 bases. From germline, CDR1 is SGHVS and CDR2 FQNEAQ. This CDR3 has 15 amino acids. DNA of the CDR3: TGTGCCAGCAGCTTAGACCCAGCCTTGAACACTGAAGCTTTCTTT. Protein: CASSLDPALNTEAFF.

V gene TRBV7-9 combines with J gene TRBJ2-1, with TRBD2 identical over 11 bases. Unmatched junction bases numbered 8, after V lost 5 bases and J lost 8 bases. The CDR3 sequence is 15 residues long. The V gene's germline CDR1 is SEHNR and CDR2 FQNEAQ (reference sequence). The CDR3 DNA sequence: TGTGCCAGCAGCCCCCCGGGACTAGCGGTCGATGAGCAGTTCTTC. It yields the protein CASSPPGLAVDEQFF.

This clone was picked up one time. This rearrangement joins TRBV5-1 to TRBJ1-6; 7 positions agree with TRBD1. CDR3 length equals 15 residues. Germline trimming cut 0 bases from V and 7 bases from J; bases unmatched to any gene: 4. Germline CDR1 is SGHRS and CDR2 is YFSETQ. In DNA, the CDR3 is TGCGCCAGCAGCTTGGAGCCCAGGGGGAATTCACCCCTCCACTTT. Protein sequence: CASSLEPRGNSPLHF.

This chain connects TRBV6-6 to TRBJ1-2; D not resolved. Trimming removed 2 bases from V and 2 bases from J, with 9 bases in between. The CDR3 runs to 14 residues. CDR1 and CDR2 from the germline V gene are MNHNY and SVGAGI (reference sequence). The CDR3 here is CASSYIPDNYGYTF. For the CDR3, the DNA is TGTGCCAGCAGTTACATTCCGGACAACTATGGCTACACCTTC.

CDR3 region: CASSPRVGWGDSTDTQYF. CDR3 sequence (DNA): TGCGCCAGCAGCCCGCGGGTGGGGTGGGGGGATTCCACAGATACGCAGTATTTT. The chain uses TRBV4-3 and TRBJ2-3; the D gene is possibly TRBD2 (6 bases). The CDR3 consists of 18 residues. Trimming left V 4 bases short and J 2 bases short, with 22 bases between. CDR1 is LGHNA, CDR2 YSLEER, per germline.

The chain's CDR3 is CASSPGVEETQYF. As DNA, the CDR3 is TGTGCCAGCAGCCCCGGGGTGGAAGAGACCCAGTACTTC. The chain couples TRBV6-5 to TRBJ2-5; D perhaps matches TRBD2 (5 bases). The CDR3 sequence is 13 residues long. Germline lookup yields CDR1 MNHEY and CDR2 SVGAGI. V was shortened by 6 bases and J by 3 bases, with 11 bases between the two germline ends.

V gene TRBV7-8 combines with J gene TRBJ2-7, with D perhaps assigned TRBD1 or TRBD2 (6 bases each). The CDR3 length is 13 residues. In germline, CDR1 is SGHVS, CDR2 FQNEAQ. The V end was cut by 1 base, the J end by 5 bases, with 9 bases between. The CDR3 DNA is TGTGCCAGCAGCTTAGGGGGGGCCGACGAGCAGTACTTC. This translates into CASSLGGADEQYF. The whole variable domain, remainder taken from reference TRBV7-8 and TRBJ2-7, is GAGVSQSPRYKVAKRGQDVALRCDPISGHVSLFWYQQALGQGPEFLTYFQNEAQLDKSGLPSDRFFAERPEGSVSTLKIQRTQQEDSAVYLCASSLGGADEQYFGPGTRLTVT.

The chain joins TRBV4-3 to TRBJ1-2, with TRBD1 matching over 7 bases. This CDR3 has 16 amino acids. V lost 4 bases to trimming and J lost 2 bases; unmatched junction nucleotides: 10. Germline V gene sequence: CDR1 LGHNA, CDR2 YSLEER. CDR3 nucleotide sequence: TGCGCCAGCAGCCTCGCCAGGACAGGCCTGAACTATGGCTACACCTTC. Translation: CASSLARTGLNYGYTF.

The chain couples TRBV28 to TRBJ2-3, with TRBD2 matching 7 bases. Germline V CDR1 and CDR2: MDHEN, SYDVKM. This CDR3 has 13 residues. V trimming: 6 bases; J trimming: 5 bases; junction bases outside the gene matches: 5. The CDR3 reads CASRPRGVDTQYF. DNA for the CDR3: TGTGCCAGCAGACCTCGGGGGGTAGATACGCAGTATTTT. Based on the CDR3 plus reference TRBV28 and TRBJ2-3, the full variable domain is DVKVTQSSRYLVKRTGEKVFLECVQDMDHENMFWYRQDPGLGLRLIYFSYDVKMKEKGDIPEGYSVSREKKERFSLILESASTNQTSMYLCASRPRGVDTQYFGPGTRLTVL.

This chain uses TRBV7-9 with TRBJ2-1; D unresolved. The CDR3 length is 12 residues. Between the trimmed V and J ends, which lost 6 bases and 3 bases, there was a span of 6 bases. Looked up from germline, CDR1 is SEHNR and CDR2 is FQNEAQ (reference sequence). This CDR3 reads CASRHHYNEQFF. CDR3 DNA: TGTGCCAGCAGACATCACTACAATGAGCAGTTCTTC.

This chain links TRBV5-6 with TRBJ2-3; D possibly corresponds to TRBD2 (5 bases). Germline V gene lookup returns CDR1 SGHDT and CDR2 YYEEEE. CDR3 size: 13 residues. Deletions cut 1 base from V and 4 bases from J, with 7 bases between. The CDR3 DNA reads as TGTGCCAGCAGCTTGCGGGGTTCAGATACGCAGTATTTT. The encoded protein is CASSLRGSDTQYF.

The CDR3 spells CASSVGTEQYF. Written as DNA, the CDR3 is TGTGCCAGCAGCGTAGGTACCGAGCAGTACTTC. The genes are TRBV9 and TRBJ2-7; unclear D gene. The ends were cut back, 0 bases at V and 6 bases at J, with 4 bases in the middle. The germline V gene encodes CDR1 SGDLS and CDR2 YYNGEE. CDR3 size: 11 residues.

The chain couples TRBV11-3 to TRBJ2-7; D remains ambiguous. This CDR3 is built from 14 residues. CDR1 is SGHNT and CDR2 is YENEEA in the germline V gene. Trimming stripped 5 bases from V and 4 bases from J, with 15 bases between. Here the CDR3 DNA reads TGTGCCAGCAGCCCAGCCCAAAGGCCTTACGAGCAGTACTTC. It yields the protein CASSPAQRPYEQYF. The full variable domain, its missing parts supplied by reference TRBV11-3 and TRBJ2-7, is EAGVVQSPRYKIIEKKQPVAFWCNPISGHNTLYWYLQNLGQGPELLIRYENEEAVDDSQLPKDRFSAERLKGVDSTLKIQPAELGDSAVYLCASSPAQRPYEQYFGPGTRLTVT.

The gene calls are TRBV30 and TRBJ1-2; D call uncertain. Germline assignment: CDR1 GTSNPN and CDR2 SVGIG (reference sequence). This CDR3 is 16 amino acids long. V lost 3 bases to trimming and J lost 4 bases, with 21 bases between them. The CDR3 DNA reads as TGTGCCTGGAGGCCACGGACGGAGTCCCTTTTCTATGGCTACACCTTC. Amino acid sequence: CAWRPRTESLFYGYTF.

This chain joins TRBV28 and TRBJ1-3; no clear D. Looked up from germline, CDR1 is MDHEN and CDR2 is SYDVKM. The CDR3 sequence is 13 residues long. Trimming shortened V by 7 bases and J by 9 bases, and 16 bases separated the two germline ends. Here the CDR3 reads CASTGPGILTIYF. The CDR3 DNA reads as TGTGCCAGCACCGGACCGGGGATTCTCACCATATATTTT.

The chain is built from TRBV28 and TRBJ1-5; D is undetermined. Germline assignment: CDR1 MDHEN and CDR2 SYDVKM. The CDR3 has 15 residues. The germline V and J ends were trimmed by 3 bases and 1 base, with 10 bases remaining between them. CDR3 bases: TGTGCCAGCAGTTTCGTTGGGTGGAGCAATCAGCCCCAGCATTTT. Its protein product is CASSFVGWSNQPQHF.

J is TRBJ2-5 and V is TRBV4-2; 7 nucleotides line up with TRBD2. The CDR3 has 18 amino acids. Germline CDR1 reads LGHNA; CDR2 reads YNFKEQ. Germline trimming cut 3 bases from V and 4 bases from J; bases unmatched to any gene: 17. The CDR3 DNA reads TGTGCCAGCAGCCATTCAGGAGTCGGGGGGATCAATTCAGAGACCCAGTACTTC. It encodes CASSHSGVGGINSETQYF.

DNA for the CDR3: TGTGCCAGCAGCCACCAACTTAGCGGGTTGGGGTCAGATACGCAGTATTTT. Its translation: CASSHQLSGLGSDTQYF. The chain combines TRBV9 with TRBJ2-3; 7 bases are a match to TRBD2. Germline trimming cut 4 bases from V and 4 bases from J; bases unmatched to any gene: 15. CDR1 is SGDLS and CDR2 is YYNGEE in the germline V gene. The CDR3 is made up of 17 amino acids.

This clone has more than one count but fewer than ten. The rearrangement joins TRBV30 to TRBJ2-3; D is unclear. The germline V and J ends were trimmed by 0 bases and 5 bases, with 15 bases remaining between them. This CDR3 is 15 amino acids long. In germline, CDR1 is GTSNPN, CDR2 SVGIG (reference sequence). The CDR3 sequence: CAWSVLPDPRDTQYF. In nucleotides, the CDR3 is TGTGCCTGGAGTGTACTGCCAGATCCACGAGATACGCAGTATTTT.

This chain joins TRBV7-8 and TRBJ2-7; D is ambiguous. The CDR3 consists of 13 residues. The V gene's germline CDR1 is SGHVS and CDR2 FQNEAQ. V lost 4 bases to trimming and J lost 6 bases, with 13 bases between them. The CDR3 here is CASSSNPGSEQYF. CDR3 DNA: TGTGCCAGCAGCTCGAACCCTGGGTCCGAGCAGTACTTC.

V is TRBV4-3 and J is TRBJ2-1, with D unresolved. V shed 2 bases and J shed 5 bases, with 13 bases lying between them. Germline values: CDR1 LGHNA, CDR2 YSLEER. The CDR3 length is 15 residues. The DNA of the CDR3 is TGCGCCAGCAGCCAAAGCCAACAGCCCGACAATGAGCAGTTCTTC. Translated: CASSQSQQPDNEQFF.

V gene TRBV5-5 combines with J gene TRBJ2-7; 8 bases are shared with TRBD1. CDR1 is SGHKS and CDR2 is YYEKEE in the germline V gene (reference sequence). The CDR3 extends over 14 amino acids. J lost 5 bases, V lost 4 bases, and 8 bases had no gene match. CDR3 sequence reads: CASSPTGVDDEQYF. In DNA form, the CDR3 reads TGTGCCAGCAGCCCGACAGGGGTTGACGACGAGCAGTACTTC.

The chain is built from TRBV5-5 and TRBJ1-2; 7 bases match TRBD1. Germline CDR1 SGHKS, CDR2 YYEKEE (reference sequence). This CDR3 comprises 14 residues. V shed 2 bases and J 6 bases; nucleotides not matched to a gene: 7. CDR3: CASSFQQGRDGYTF. The CDR3 DNA reads TGTGCCAGCAGCTTTCAACAGGGGAGAGATGGCTACACCTTC. The full variable domain, rest sourced from reference TRBV5-5 and TRBJ1-2, is DAGVTQSPTHLIKTRGQQVTLRCSPISGHKSVSWYQQVLGQGPQFIFQYYEKEERGRGNFPDRFSARQFPNYSSELNVNALLLGDSALYLCASSFQQGRDGYTFGSGTRLTVV.

The genes are TRBV5-1 and TRBJ2-7; the D gene is possibly TRBD2 (5 bases). The germline CDR1 and CDR2 sequences are SGHRS and YFSETQ. The CDR3 has 15 residues. V was shortened by 6 bases and J by 1 base, with 17 bases between the two germline ends. CDR3 DNA sequence: TGCGCCAGCAAGCAGGAGGCAGGAATATCCTACGAGCAGTACTTC. It translates to CASKQEAGISYEQYF.

V is TRBV10-3 and J is TRBJ2-7; 11 bases align to TRBD2. Germline CDR1 reads ENHRY; CDR2 reads SYGVKD. The CDR3 consists of 14 residues. Unmatched junction bases numbered 2, after V lost 2 bases and J lost 5 bases. Written as DNA, the CDR3 is TGTGCCATCAGTGAGGCTAGCGGGGGGAACGAGCAGTACTTC. Its protein product is CAISEASGGNEQYF.